The clone carrying this TCR beta chain has just a few counts. Antigen unknown. Amplification yielded TCR beta CDR3 regions, with RNA transcripts as the source. The HTBI primer set drove a first-round RT-PCR of the TCR CDR3. TCRdb reprocessed the multiplex PCR reads via MiXCR and lists one record per CDR3 protein. The table lists around 570,000 distinct CDR3 sequences, about 20% of them singletons. This entry belongs to a study of T cells in Graves' hyperthyroidism and ophthalmopathy. Points from the study as a whole: In blood, most of the thyroid clonotypes expanded above 0.001 were also present.

A Clinical Activity Score of at least 3, a NOSPECS grade of at least 4 and a duration under 3 months were recorded in the ophthalmopathy patients. Sequencing used blood. The source of this sequence is a man between 40 and 49 years old with Graves' ophthalmopathy.

CDR3 nucleotides: TGTGCCAGCTCACAAACCCGACGTGCGAACACCGGGGAGCTGTTTTTT. It specifies CASSQTRRANTGELFF. The V and J genes are TRBV18 and TRBJ2-2; D gene ambiguous. Trimming took off 4 bases at V and 0 bases at J, with 12 bases between the two ends. The CDR3 loop spans 16 amino acids. Germline V gene lookup returns CDR1 KGHSH and CDR2 LQKENI.